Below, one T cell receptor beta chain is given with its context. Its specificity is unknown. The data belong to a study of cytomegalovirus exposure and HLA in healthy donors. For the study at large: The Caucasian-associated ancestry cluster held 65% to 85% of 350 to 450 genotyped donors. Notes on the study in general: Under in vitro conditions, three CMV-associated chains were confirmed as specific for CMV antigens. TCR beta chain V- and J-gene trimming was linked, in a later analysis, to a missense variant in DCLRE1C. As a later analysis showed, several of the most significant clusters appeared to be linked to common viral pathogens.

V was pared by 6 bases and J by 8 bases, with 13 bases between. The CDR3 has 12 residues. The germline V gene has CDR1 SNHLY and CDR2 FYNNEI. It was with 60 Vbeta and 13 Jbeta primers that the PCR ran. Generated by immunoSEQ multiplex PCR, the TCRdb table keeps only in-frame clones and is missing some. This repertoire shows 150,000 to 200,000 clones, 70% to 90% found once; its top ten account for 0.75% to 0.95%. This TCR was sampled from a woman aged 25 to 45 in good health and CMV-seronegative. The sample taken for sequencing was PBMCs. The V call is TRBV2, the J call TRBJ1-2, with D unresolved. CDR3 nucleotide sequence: TGTGCCAGCAGGGAGGACCGACTGGGCTACACCTTC. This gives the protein CASREDRLGYTF.